Following are 6 T cell receptor beta chains from one sample sequenced in a study of cytomegalovirus exposure and HLA in healthy donors. Use of 60 Vbeta and 13 Jbeta primers characterized the PCR. Assay: immunoSEQ multiplex PCR; the TCRdb copy retains only in-frame clones and omits some. The sample consists of around 150,000 clones, roughly 70% of them appearing once. Specimen: PBMCs. The receptor source for this set is a woman aged 25 to 39 in good health and CMV-seronegative.

The chain has TRBV4-1 and TRBJ2-7; 7 bases map to TRBD1. V was clipped by 3 bases and J by 3 bases; unmatched bases: 8. Germline V gene sequence: CDR1 MGHRA, CDR2 YSYEKL. The CDR3 loop spans 15 amino acids. CDR3 sequence: CASSHTLTGFYEQYF. CDR3 in DNA: TGCGCCAGCAGCCATACCCTGACAGGGTTCTACGAGCAGTACTTC.

The rearrangement joins TRBV29-1 to TRBJ1-2; TRBD1 aligns across 7 bases. The CDR3 length is 11 residues. The germline gives CDR1 SQVTM, CDR2 ANQGSEA. V dropped 7 bases and J dropped 7; count of bases not matched to a gene: 6. The CDR3 sequence is CSADRDFGYTF. In DNA form, the CDR3 reads TGCAGCGCTGACAGGGATTTTGGCTACACCTTC.

The rearrangement links TRBV30 to TRBJ1-5; perhaps TRBD1 as D (6 bases). Germline V lookup: CDR1 GTSNPN, CDR2 SVGIG (reference sequence). The CDR3 is 17 residues long. Between the trimmed V and J ends, which lost 3 bases and 1 base, there was a span of 19 bases. CDR3 protein: CAWRGTGSKMSNQPQHF. DNA of the CDR3: TGTGCCTGGAGGGGAACAGGGTCTAAGATGAGCAATCAGCCCCAGCATTTT.

This clone was observed a single time. This chain links TRBV12-1 with TRBJ2-2; the D segment call TRBD2 is taken from the table without a DNA check. TRBV12-1 is a known pseudogene. CDR3 length: 15 residues. CDR3 loop: CASSLIKSNTGELFF. Here the CDR3 DNA reads TGTGCCAGCAGCCTAATAAAGAGTAACACCGGGGAGCTGTTTTTT.

This chain uses TRBV9 with TRBJ2-7, with 8 bases identical to TRBD1. The V gene end was trimmed by 4 bases and the J gene end by 7 bases; junction bases not matched to a gene: 7. Germline CDR1 SGDLS, CDR2 YYNGEE. The CDR3 is made up of 13 amino acids. CDR3 residues: CASSFGQGGEQYF. CDR3 coding DNA: TGTGCCAGCAGCTTTGGACAGGGTGGGGAGCAGTACTTC.

This clone was observed a handful of times. The chain uses TRBV25-1 and TRBJ2-5, with D hard to call. The CDR3 consists of 13 residues. V was trimmed by 1 base and J by 5 bases, leaving 8 bases between them. Germline CDR1 MGHDK, CDR2 SYGVNS. The chain's CDR3 is CASSESTGETQYF. The CDR3 nucleotides read TGTGCCAGCAGTGAATCCACCGGGGAGACCCAGTACTTC.